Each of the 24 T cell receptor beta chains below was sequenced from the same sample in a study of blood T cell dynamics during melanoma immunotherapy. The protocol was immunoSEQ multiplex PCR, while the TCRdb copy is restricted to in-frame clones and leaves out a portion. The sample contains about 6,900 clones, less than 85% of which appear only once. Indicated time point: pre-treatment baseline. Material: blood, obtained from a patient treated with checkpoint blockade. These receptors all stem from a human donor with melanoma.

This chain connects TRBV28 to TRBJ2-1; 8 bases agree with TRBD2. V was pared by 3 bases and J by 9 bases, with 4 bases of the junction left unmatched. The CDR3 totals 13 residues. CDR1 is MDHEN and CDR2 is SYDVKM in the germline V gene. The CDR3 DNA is TGTGCCAGCAGTTTTGTAAGCGGGAGTGAGCAGTTCTTC. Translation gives CASSFVSGSEQFF.

This CDR3 reads CASREGLLNTEAFF. In nucleotides, the CDR3 is TGTGCCAGCAGGGAGGGACTCTTAAACACTGAAGCTTTCTTT. V and J are TRBV6-6 and TRBJ1-1; possibly TRBD1 for D (5 bases). This CDR3 has 14 amino acids. Trimming cost V 6 bases and J 2 bases, with 13 bases left between them. Germline V gene lookup returns CDR1 MNHNY and CDR2 SVGAGI (reference sequence).

CDR3 amino acids: CASSSGTGGNEQFF. The DNA of the CDR3 is TGTGCCAGCAGCTCCGGGACAGGGGGAAATGAGCAGTTCTTC. The rearrangement uses TRBV7-7 and TRBJ2-1; 11 positions agree with TRBD1. CDR1 is SSHAT, CDR2 FNYEAQ, per germline (reference sequence). V lost 4 bases and J lost 7; bases outside the gene matches: 3. This CDR3 contains 14 residues.

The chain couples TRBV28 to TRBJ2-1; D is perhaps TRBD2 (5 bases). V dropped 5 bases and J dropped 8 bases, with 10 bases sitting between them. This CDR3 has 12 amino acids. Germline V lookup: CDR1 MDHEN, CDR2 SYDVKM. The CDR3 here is CASSLGVYEQFF. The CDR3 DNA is TGTGCCAGCAGTCTCGGGGTTTATGAGCAGTTCTTC.

CDR3 DNA: TGCGCCAGCAGCCCGACTAGCGGGGCTCAAGAGACCCAGTACTTC. Its translation is CASSPTSGAQETQYF. This chain joins TRBV5-1 and TRBJ2-5; TRBD2 agrees at 11 bases. The CDR3 spans 15 residues. CDR1 is SGHRS, CDR2 YFSETQ, per germline. Losses at the gene ends were 4 bases for V and 2 bases for J; bases not matched to a gene: 4.

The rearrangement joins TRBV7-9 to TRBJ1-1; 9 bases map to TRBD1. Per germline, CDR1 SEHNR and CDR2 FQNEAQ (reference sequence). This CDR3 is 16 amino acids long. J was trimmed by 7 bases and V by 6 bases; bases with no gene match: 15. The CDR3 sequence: CASRPQGAVPTSEAFF. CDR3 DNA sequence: TGTGCCAGCAGACCACAGGGGGCCGTGCCCACTAGTGAAGCTTTCTTT.

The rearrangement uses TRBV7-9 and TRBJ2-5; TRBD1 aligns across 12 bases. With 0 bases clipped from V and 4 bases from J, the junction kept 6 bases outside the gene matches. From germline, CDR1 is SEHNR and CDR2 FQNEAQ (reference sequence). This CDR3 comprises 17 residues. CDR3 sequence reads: CASSLAPGTGGGETQYF. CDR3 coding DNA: TGTGCCAGCAGCTTAGCGCCCGGGACAGGGGGCGGAGAGACCCAGTACTTC.

The CDR3 loop is CASSIPGPAGYGYTF. For the CDR3, the DNA is TGTGCCAGCAGCATTCCGGGACCGGCTGGCTATGGCTACACCTTC. This sequence joins TRBV11-2 and TRBJ1-2, with a possible D match to TRBD1 (5 bases). Germline V gene sequence: CDR1 SGHAT, CDR2 FQNNGV. Trimming removed 5 bases from V and 4 bases from J, with 17 bases in between. CDR3 size: 15 residues.

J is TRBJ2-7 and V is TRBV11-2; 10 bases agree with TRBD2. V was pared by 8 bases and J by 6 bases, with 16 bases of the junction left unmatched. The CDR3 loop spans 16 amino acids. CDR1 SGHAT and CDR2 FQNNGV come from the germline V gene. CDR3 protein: CASGSWLAGVVGEQYF. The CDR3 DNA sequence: TGTGCCAGCGGGTCGTGGCTAGCGGGAGTGGTCGGCGAGCAGTACTTC.

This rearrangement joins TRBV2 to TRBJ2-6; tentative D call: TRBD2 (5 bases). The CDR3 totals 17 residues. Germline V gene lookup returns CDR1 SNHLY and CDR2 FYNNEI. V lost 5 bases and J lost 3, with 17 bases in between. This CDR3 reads CASSPLVSVIGANVLTF. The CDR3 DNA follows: TGTGCCAGCAGTCCACTAGTCTCGGTGATTGGGGCCAACGTCCTGACTTTC.

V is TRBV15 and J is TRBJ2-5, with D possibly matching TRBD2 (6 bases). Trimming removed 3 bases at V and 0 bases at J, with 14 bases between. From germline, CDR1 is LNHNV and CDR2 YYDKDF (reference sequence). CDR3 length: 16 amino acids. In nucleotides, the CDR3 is TGTGCCACCAGCAGTTTAGACCGGGAGTACCAAGAGACCCAGTACTTC. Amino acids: CATSSLDREYQETQYF. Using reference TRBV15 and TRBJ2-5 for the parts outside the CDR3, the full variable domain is DAMVIQNPRYQVTQFGKPVTLSCSQTLNHNVMYWYQQKSSQAPKLLFHYYDKDFNNEADTPDNFQSRRPNTSFCFLDIRSPGLGDTAMYLCATSSLDREYQETQYFGPGTRLLVL.

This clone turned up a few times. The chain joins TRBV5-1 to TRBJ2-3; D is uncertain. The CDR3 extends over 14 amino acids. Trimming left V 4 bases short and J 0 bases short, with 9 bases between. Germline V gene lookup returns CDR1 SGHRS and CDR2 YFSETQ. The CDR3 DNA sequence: TGCGCCAGCAGCCCCAGGACCAGCACAGATACGCAGTATTTT. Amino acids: CASSPRTSTDTQYF.

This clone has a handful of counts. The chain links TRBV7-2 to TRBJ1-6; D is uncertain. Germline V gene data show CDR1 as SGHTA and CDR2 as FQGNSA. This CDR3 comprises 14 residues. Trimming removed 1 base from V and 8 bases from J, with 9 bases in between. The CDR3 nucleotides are TGTGCCAGCAGCTTAGGTGGGGTAGATTCACCCCTCCACTTT. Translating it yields CASSLGGVDSPLHF.

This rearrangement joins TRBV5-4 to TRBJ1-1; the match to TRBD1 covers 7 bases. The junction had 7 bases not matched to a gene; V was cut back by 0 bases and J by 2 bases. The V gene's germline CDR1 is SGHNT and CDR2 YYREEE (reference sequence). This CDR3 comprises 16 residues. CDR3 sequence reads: CASSLGQGGRNTEAFF. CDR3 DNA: TGTGCCAGCAGCTTGGGGCAGGGGGGAAGAAACACTGAAGCTTTCTTT.

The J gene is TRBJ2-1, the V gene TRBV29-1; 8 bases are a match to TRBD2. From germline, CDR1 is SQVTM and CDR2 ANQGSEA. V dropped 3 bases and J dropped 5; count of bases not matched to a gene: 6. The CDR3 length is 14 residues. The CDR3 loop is CSVDFAGGNNEQFF. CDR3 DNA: TGCAGCGTTGACTTTGCGGGGGGAAACAATGAGCAGTTCTTC.

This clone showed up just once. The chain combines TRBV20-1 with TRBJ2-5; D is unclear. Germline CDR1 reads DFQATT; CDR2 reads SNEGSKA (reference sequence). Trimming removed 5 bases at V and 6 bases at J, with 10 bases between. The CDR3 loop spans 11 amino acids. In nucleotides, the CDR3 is TGCAGTGCTCCTTTTGGACAGACCCAGTACTTC. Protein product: CSAPFGQTQYF.

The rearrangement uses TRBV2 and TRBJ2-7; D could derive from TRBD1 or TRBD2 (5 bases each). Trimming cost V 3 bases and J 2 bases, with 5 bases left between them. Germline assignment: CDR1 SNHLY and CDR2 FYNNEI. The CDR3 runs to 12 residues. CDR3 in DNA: TGTGCCAGCAGTGAGGGGGCCTACGAGCAGTACTTC. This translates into CASSEGAYEQYF.

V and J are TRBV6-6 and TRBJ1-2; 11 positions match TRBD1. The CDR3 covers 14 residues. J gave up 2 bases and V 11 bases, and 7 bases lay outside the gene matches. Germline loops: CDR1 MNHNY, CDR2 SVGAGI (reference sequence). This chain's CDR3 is CAAWGQGGNYGYTF. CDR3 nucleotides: TGTGCCGCTTGGGGACAGGGGGGGAACTATGGCTACACCTTC.

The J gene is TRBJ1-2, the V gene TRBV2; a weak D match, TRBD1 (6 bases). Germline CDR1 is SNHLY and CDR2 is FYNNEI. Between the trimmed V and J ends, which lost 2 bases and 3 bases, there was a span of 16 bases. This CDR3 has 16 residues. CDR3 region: CASSELGRAGDYGYTF. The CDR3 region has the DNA TGTGCCAGCAGTGAATTGGGGCGCGCAGGGGACTATGGCTACACCTTC.

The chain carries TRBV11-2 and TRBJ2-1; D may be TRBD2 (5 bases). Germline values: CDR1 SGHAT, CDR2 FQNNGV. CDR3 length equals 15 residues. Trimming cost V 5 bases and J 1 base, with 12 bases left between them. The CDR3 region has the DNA TGTGCCAGCAGCACTCCCCGAGGGTCCTACAATGAGCAGTTCTTC. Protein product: CASSTPRGSYNEQFF. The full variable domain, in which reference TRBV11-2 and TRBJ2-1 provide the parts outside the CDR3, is EAGVAQSPRYKIIEKRQSVAFWCNPISGHATLYWYQQILGQGPKLLIQFQNNGVVDDSQLPKDRFSAERLKGVDSTLKIQPAKLEDSAVYLCASSTPRGSYNEQFFGPGTRLTVL.

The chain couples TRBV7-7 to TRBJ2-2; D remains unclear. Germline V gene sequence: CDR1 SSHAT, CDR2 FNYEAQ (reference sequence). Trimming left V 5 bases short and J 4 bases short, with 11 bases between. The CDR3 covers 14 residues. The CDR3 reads CASSQTHSTGELFF. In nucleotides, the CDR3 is TGTGCCAGCAGCCAGACGCACTCCACCGGGGAGCTGTTTTTT.

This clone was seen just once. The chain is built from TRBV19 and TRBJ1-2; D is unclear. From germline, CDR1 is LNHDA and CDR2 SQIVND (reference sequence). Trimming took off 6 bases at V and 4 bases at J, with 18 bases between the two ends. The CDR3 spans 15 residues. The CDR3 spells CASSPRPARSYGYTF. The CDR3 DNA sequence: TGTGCCAGTAGCCCGAGGCCGGCCAGGAGCTATGGCTACACCTTC.

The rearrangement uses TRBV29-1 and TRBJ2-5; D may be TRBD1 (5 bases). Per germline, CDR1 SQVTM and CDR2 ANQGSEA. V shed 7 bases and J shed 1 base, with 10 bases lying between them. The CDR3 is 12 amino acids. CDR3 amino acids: CSAQGPQETQYF. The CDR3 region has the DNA TGCAGCGCCCAGGGTCCCCAAGAGACCCAGTACTTC.

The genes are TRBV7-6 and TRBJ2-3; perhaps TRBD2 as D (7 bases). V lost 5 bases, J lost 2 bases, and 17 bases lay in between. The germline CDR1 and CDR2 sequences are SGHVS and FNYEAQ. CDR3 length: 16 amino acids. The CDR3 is CASSPAGGGLTDTQYF. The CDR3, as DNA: TGTGCCAGCAGCCCCGCTGGCGGGGGCCTCACAGATACGCAGTATTTT. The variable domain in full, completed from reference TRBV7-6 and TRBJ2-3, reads GAGVSQSPRYKVTKRGQDVALRCDPISGHVSLYWYRQALGQGPEFLTYFNYEAQQDKSGLPNDRFSAERPEGSISTLTIQRTEQRDSAMYRCASSPAGGGLTDTQYFGPGTRLTVL.